Reported below is one TCR beta chain. The antigen is unknown. CDR1 LGHNA and CDR2 YNFKEQ come from the germline V gene. CDR3 length: 18 residues. The data were taken from a study of monozygotic twins with inflammatory bowel disease. RNA in its total form was extracted from whole blood, and T cells were not sorted. Both the TCRalpha cDNA and the TCRbeta cDNA were taken through two nested PCRs, lasting around 15 and 9 cycles. TCRdb re-called the 5' RACE reads; one entry per CDR3 protein, DNA not given. The listing records hundreds of thousands of distinct CDR3 sequences. Points from the study as a whole: Diversity of TCRbeta measured by inverse Simpson was lower in IBD patients than in healthy co-twins.

Material: blood. This rearrangement joins TRBV4-2 to TRBJ2-5. The TCR comes from a human donor with ulcerative colitis or Crohn's disease, or a healthy co-twin of an affected twin (not recorded which). CDR3 sequence: CASSQAPVASVRQETQYF.